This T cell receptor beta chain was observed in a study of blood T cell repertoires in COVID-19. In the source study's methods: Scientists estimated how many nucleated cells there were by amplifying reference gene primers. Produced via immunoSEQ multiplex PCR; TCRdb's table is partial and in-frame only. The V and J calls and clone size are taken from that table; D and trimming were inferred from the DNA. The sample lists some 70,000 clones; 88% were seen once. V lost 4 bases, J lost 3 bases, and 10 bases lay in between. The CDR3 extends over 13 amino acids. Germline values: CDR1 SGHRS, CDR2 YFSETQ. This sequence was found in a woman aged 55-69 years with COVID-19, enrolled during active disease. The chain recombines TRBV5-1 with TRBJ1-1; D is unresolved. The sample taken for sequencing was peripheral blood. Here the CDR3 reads CASSLGRDTEAFF. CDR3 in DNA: TGCGCCAGCAGCCTAGGGAGGGACACTGAAGCTTTCTTT.